A selection of T cell receptor beta chains follows, all from one sample in a study of blood T cell repertoires in COVID-19. The repertoire was sequenced with immunoSEQ multiplex PCR; TCRdb's copy has only in-frame clones and lacks some. The table lists 200,000 or so clones, about four fifths of them singletons, with approximately 2.5% in the top ten. The source material was peripheral blood. The source is a woman in her sixties with acute or convalescent COVID-19. Each CDR3 is given with its conserved first and last residue. Each record gives: V gene, J gene, CDR3 protein.

v_gene: TRBV7-2
j_gene: TRBJ1-2
CDR3aa: CASRPGQGIYGYTF

v_gene: TRBV28
j_gene: TRBJ2-2
CDR3aa: CASSRRTRGGTGELFF

v_gene: TRBV7-8
j_gene: TRBJ1-3
CDR3aa: CASSLAVHLSGNTIYF

v_gene: TRBV28
j_gene: TRBJ1-1
CDR3aa: CANEESHGGGGGLNTEAFF

v_gene: TRBV5-6
j_gene: TRBJ2-2
CDR3aa: CASSLGTERGGRTGELFF

v_gene: TRBV7-9
j_gene: TRBJ1-6
CDR3aa: CASSLGASYNSPLHF

v_gene: TRBV11-2
j_gene: TRBJ2-5
CDR3aa: CASSRAGGETQYF

v_gene: TRBV30
j_gene: TRBJ2-5
CDR3aa: CAWSRRGNGETQYF

v_gene: TRBV28
j_gene: TRBJ2-2
CDR3aa: CASSYGGRDTGELFF

v_gene: TRBV27
j_gene: TRBJ1-6
CDR3aa: CASSQGQENYNSPLHF

v_gene: TRBV7-9
j_gene: TRBJ1-1
CDR3aa: CASSLSPTGGNTEAFF

v_gene: TRBV5-1
j_gene: TRBJ2-3
CDR3aa: CASSLAGTGGASTDTQYF

v_gene: TRBV30
j_gene: TRBJ1-6
CDR3aa: CAWSVRRLMGAANNSPLHF

v_gene: TRBV7-3
j_gene: TRBJ1-1
CDR3aa: CASSLERPPAEAFF

v_gene: TRBV10-3
j_gene: TRBJ1-2
CDR3aa: CAITPDGINGYTF

v_gene: TRBV12-3/TRBV12-4
j_gene: TRBJ2-7
CDR3aa: CASSFIGDREQYF

v_gene: TRBV28
j_gene: TRBJ1-2
CDR3aa: CASSFPSTSGYTF

v_gene: TRBV7-2
j_gene: TRBJ2-7
CDR3aa: CASSSTGYEQYF

v_gene: TRBV28
j_gene: TRBJ1-2
CDR3aa: CASRPQGAYGRGYTF

v_gene: TRBV5-4
j_gene: TRBJ2-5
CDR3aa: CASSLTTGGGETQYF

v_gene: TRBV5-4
j_gene: TRBJ1-2
CDR3aa: CASSGRTGGVGGYTF

v_gene: TRBV7-8
j_gene: TRBJ2-1
CDR3aa: CASSLGLAGVRTYNEQFF

v_gene: TRBV19
j_gene: TRBJ1-3
CDR3aa: CASSAPTGPGNTIYF

v_gene: TRBV7-2
j_gene: TRBJ2-7
CDR3aa: CASSFSRGNYEQYF

v_gene: TRBV6-5
j_gene: TRBJ1-2
CDR3aa: CASSPWTGGSAGYTF

v_gene: TRBV7-2
j_gene: TRBJ2-7
CDR3aa: CASSSSMFGGGSYEQYF

v_gene: TRBV5-1
j_gene: TRBJ2-7
CDR3aa: CASSGRDRAEQYF

v_gene: TRBV27
j_gene: TRBJ1-5
CDR3aa: CASSPQGGNQPQHF

v_gene: TRBV6-6
j_gene: TRBJ1-1
CDR3aa: CASSYNRAAEAFF

v_gene: TRBV19
j_gene: TRBJ1-1
CDR3aa: CARRTGRTEAFF

v_gene: TRBV3-1/TRBV3-2
j_gene: TRBJ2-1
CDR3aa: CASSQVNNEQFF

v_gene: TRBV6-6
j_gene: TRBJ1-1
CDR3aa: CASSAVETARGRLYPAEAFF

v_gene: TRBV6-5
j_gene: TRBJ1-6
CDR3aa: CASSPHTGNSPLHF

v_gene: TRBV19
j_gene: TRBJ1-2
CDR3aa: CASSWGDPGYTF

v_gene: TRBV11-2
j_gene: TRBJ1-6
CDR3aa: CASSLDPAGNSPLHF

v_gene: TRBV24-1
j_gene: TRBJ1-2
CDR3aa: CATSGTGTNYGYTF

v_gene: TRBV18
j_gene: TRBJ2-1
CDR3aa: CASSPGASGFDEQFF

v_gene: TRBV28
j_gene: TRBJ1-2
CDR3aa: CASSSNDRVGGYTF

v_gene: TRBV9
j_gene: TRBJ1-4
CDR3aa: CASSVQAGRGKLFF

v_gene: TRBV4-1
j_gene: TRBJ2-7
CDR3aa: CASSQEGAAGAPSYEQYF

v_gene: TRBV28
j_gene: TRBJ2-7
CDR3aa: CASSSLGRGFLYEQYF

v_gene: TRBV6-5
j_gene: TRBJ1-4
CDR3aa: CASSYSVQNEKLFF

v_gene: TRBV2
j_gene: TRBJ2-3
CDR3aa: CASTTSGGSDTQYF

v_gene: TRBV28
j_gene: TRBJ1-3
CDR3aa: CASSPADRLTGNTIYF

v_gene: TRBV29-1
j_gene: TRBJ1-1
CDR3aa: CSVLRVNTEAFF

v_gene: TRBV7-9
j_gene: TRBJ1-2
CDR3aa: CASREEVVYGYTF

v_gene: TRBV28
j_gene: TRBJ1-2
CDR3aa: CASSLYGTVYGYTF

v_gene: TRBV18
j_gene: TRBJ2-3
CDR3aa: CASSPLGSHTDTQYF

v_gene: TRBV2
j_gene: TRBJ2-6
CDR3aa: CASSSGTGVNGANVLTF

v_gene: TRBV7-9
j_gene: TRBJ1-1
CDR3aa: CASSYSGLNTEAFF

v_gene: TRBV25-1
j_gene: TRBJ2-2
CDR3aa: CASSGGTGELFF

v_gene: TRBV4-1
j_gene: TRBJ1-6
CDR3aa: CASSQDRLGNSPLHF

v_gene: TRBV2
j_gene: TRBJ1-2
CDR3aa: CASRGVGREDYGYTF

v_gene: TRBV7-2
j_gene: TRBJ1-1
CDR3aa: CASSAQENTEAFF

v_gene: TRBV7-2
j_gene: TRBJ2-1
CDR3aa: CASSPPPGFRFHNEQFF